This TCR beta chain was identified in a study of blood T cell repertoires in COVID-19. Some clones are missing from TCRdb's copy, which holds only in-frame ones; the method was immunoSEQ multiplex PCR. The sample includes 35,000 to 50,000 clones, 73% of them seen just once. Material: peripheral blood. This clonotype was obtained from a man older than 75 with acute or convalescent COVID-19.

The chain's CDR3 is CSAQRETQYF. DNA for the CDR3: TGCAGTGCCCAGCGAGAGACCCAGTACTTC. This chain uses TRBV20-1 with TRBJ2-5; D remains ambiguous. In germline, CDR1 is DFQATT, CDR2 SNEGSKA (reference sequence). The CDR3 consists of 10 residues. V shed 6 bases and J shed 4 bases, with 6 bases lying between them.